These 17 T cell receptor beta chains originate from one sample sequenced in a study of identical twins. TCRdb reanalysed the 5' RACE reads using MiXCR and keeps one entry per CDR3 protein. The top ten clones hold about an eighth of a sample with roughly 720,000 distinct CDR3 sequences, 18% of them seen once. A further study also used this sample, focusing on T cells expressing NK-cell markers.

The specimen sequenced was PBMCs. The origin of the receptors is a woman under 30 in good health.

This clonotype was found many times. The chain links TRBV5-1 to TRBJ2-1; 10 bases are shared with TRBD2. V gave up 2 bases and J gave up 7 bases; unmatched junction bases: 3. Germline values: CDR1 SGHRS, CDR2 YFSETQ. This CDR3 is 14 amino acids long. This CDR3 is CASSFLAGANEQFF. CDR3 bases: TGCGCCAGCAGCTTTCTAGCGGGAGCTAATGAGCAGTTCTTC.

V is TRBV18 and J is TRBJ2-3; the D gene could be TRBD1 or TRBD2 (5 bases each). The germline V gene has CDR1 KGHSH and CDR2 LQKENI. The CDR3 loop spans 16 amino acids. V lost 5 bases and J lost 6, with 21 bases in between. CDR3 bases: TGTGCCAGCTCATCCCGCCGGGACGGGGAGCGGGATACGCAGTATTTT. Translated, it gives CASSSRRDGERDTQYF.

V gene TRBV12-3 or TRBV12-4 combines with J gene TRBJ2-1; D perhaps matches TRBD2 (6 bases). V gave up 3 bases and J gave up 6 bases, with 12 bases separating them. The CDR3 is 14 amino acids. In DNA form, the CDR3 reads TGTGCCAGCAGTTTCGGGCCCGGGGGCAATGAGCAGTTCTTC. Amino acid sequence: CASSFGPGGNEQFF.

V and J are TRBV5-4 and TRBJ2-7, with D perhaps matching TRBD1 or TRBD2 (6 bases each). This CDR3 region has 17 residues. The germline V gene has CDR1 SGHNT and CDR2 YYREEE (reference sequence). The germline V and J ends were trimmed by 4 bases and 0 bases, with 20 bases remaining between them. CDR3 residues: CASSPGAPNSGSYEQYF. In DNA form, the CDR3 reads TGTGCCAGCAGCCCAGGGGCACCTAATAGCGGCTCCTACGAGCAGTACTTC.

This clonotype was picked up many times. V usage is TRBV6-5 and J usage is TRBJ1-1; 7 bases match TRBD1. This CDR3 comprises 13 residues. Germline CDR1 reads MNHEY; CDR2 reads SVGAGI. V dropped 3 bases and J dropped 5; count of bases not matched to a gene: 3. The CDR3 reads CASSYSTGTEAFF. The CDR3 DNA follows: TGTGCCAGCAGTTATTCGACAGGGACTGAAGCTTTCTTT.

The CDR3 is CASSFGSGEAFF. DNA of the CDR3: TGTGCCAGCAGTTTTGGGTCAGGTGAAGCTTTCTTT. The J gene is TRBJ1-1, the V gene TRBV12-3 or TRBV12-4; the D is unclear. Trimming pared 3 bases from V and 7 bases from J, leaving 9 bases between. The CDR3 covers 12 residues.

The rearrangement links TRBV12-3 or TRBV12-4 to TRBJ2-7; 9 bases are shared with TRBD2. The CDR3 totals 15 residues. V shed 8 bases, J shed 2 bases, and the junction held 10 bases outside the gene matches. CDR3 coding DNA: TGTGCCAGCTCTGCCCTAGCGGGACCTACCTACGAGCAGTACTTC. This gives the protein CASSALAGPTYEQYF.

This clonotype turned up a few times. The chain carries TRBV20-1 and TRBJ2-7, with 7 bases aligning to TRBD2. CDR3 length: 15 amino acids. V trimming: 0 bases; J trimming: 7 bases; junction bases outside the gene matches: 12. Germline V lookup: CDR1 DFQATT, CDR2 SNEGSKA (reference sequence). In DNA form, the CDR3 reads TGCAGTGCTAGAGATACTAGCGCCGGTCCTAGAGAGCAGTACTTC. Encoded protein: CSARDTSAGPREQYF.

This chain links TRBV18 with TRBJ2-7; D is possibly TRBD1 (5 bases). Germline CDR1 KGHSH, CDR2 LQKENI. The V and J ends lost 3 bases and 3 bases respectively, with 9 bases between them. The CDR3 loop spans 13 amino acids. CDR3 in DNA: TGTGCCAGCTCACCCCCGACAGTCTACGAGCAGTACTTC. Its translation: CASSPPTVYEQYF. The full variable domain, its missing parts supplied by reference TRBV18 and TRBJ2-7, is NAGVMQNPRHLVRRRGQEARLRCSPMKGHSHVYWYRQLPEEGLKFMVYLQKENIIDESGMPKERFSAEFPKEGPSILRIQQVVRGDSAAYFCASSPPTVYEQYFGPGTRLTVT.

The V gene is TRBV27, the J gene TRBJ1-2, with 7 bases identical to TRBD1. The CDR3 is made up of 15 amino acids. Germline loops: CDR1 MNHEY, CDR2 SMNVEV (reference sequence). Trimming took 5 bases from V and 2 from J; bases not matched to a gene: 8. For the CDR3, the DNA is TGTGCCAGCAGTCTAAGACAGGGTTGGAACTATGGCTACACCTTC. It encodes CASSLRQGWNYGYTF.

The sample holds a few counts of this clonotype. CDR3 bases: TGTGCCAGCAGCTTAGGGGGACAGGGAGAGGGGGACTATGGCTACACCTTC. Translating it yields CASSLGGQGEGDYGYTF. The chain uses TRBV7-2 and TRBJ1-2; 9 bases match TRBD1. Per germline, CDR1 SGHTA and CDR2 FQGNSA. The CDR3 is made up of 17 amino acids. The V gene end was trimmed by 1 base and the J gene end by 3 bases; junction bases not matched to a gene: 9.

This chain joins TRBV9 and TRBJ2-4; 7 bases match TRBD1. This CDR3 region has 15 residues. The germline gives CDR1 SGDLS, CDR2 YYNGEE. The ends lost 0 bases at V and 4 bases at J; junction bases unmatched: 4. CDR3 sequence: CASSVGDRTKNIQYF. In DNA, the CDR3 is TGTGCCAGCAGCGTAGGGGACAGAACGAAAAACATTCAGTACTTC.

This clonotype was observed a handful of times. The V and J genes are TRBV7-2 and TRBJ2-3, with 11 bases fitting TRBD2. V trimming: 5 bases; J trimming: 10 bases; junction bases outside the gene matches: 11. Per the germline V gene, CDR1 is SGHTA and CDR2 is FQGNSA. The CDR3 is 15 residues long. CDR3 sequence (DNA): TGTGCCAGCAGCCAACTAGCGGGGGCCTCGTCGCCGCAGTATTTT. Translated: CASSQLAGASSPQYF. Full variable domain (missing parts from reference TRBV7-2 and TRBJ2-3): GAGVSQSPSNKVTEKGKDVELRCDPISGHTALYWYRQSLGQGLEFLIYFQGNSAPDKSGLPSDRFSAERTGGSVSTLTIQRTQQEDSAVYLCASSQLAGASSPQYFGPGTRLTVL.

The gene calls are TRBV2 and TRBJ2-3, with D possibly TRBD2 on 5 matching bases. V gave up 4 bases and J gave up 2 bases, with 13 bases separating them. The CDR3 runs to 15 residues. CDR1 and CDR2 from the germline V gene are SNHLY and FYNNEI. The CDR3 sequence is CASSVSGQATDTQYF. CDR3 nucleotides: TGTGCCAGCAGTGTCAGCGGTCAGGCCACAGATACGCAGTATTTT.

This clonotype was detected ten times or more. This chain links TRBV20-1 with TRBJ2-3; the match to TRBD2 covers 11 bases. Germline assignment: CDR1 DFQATT and CDR2 SNEGSKA (reference sequence). The CDR3 is 15 residues long. V was pared by 6 bases and J by 6 bases, with 11 bases of the junction left unmatched. The CDR3 spells CSAGSTSGIRDTQYF. DNA for the CDR3: TGCAGTGCGGGATCGACTAGCGGGATTAGGGATACGCAGTATTTT.

This clonotype appeared a few times. The chain couples TRBV7-9 to TRBJ2-1; D remains ambiguous. Per germline, CDR1 SEHNR and CDR2 FQNEAQ (reference sequence). The CDR3 is made up of 17 amino acids. Trimming cost V 5 bases and J 8 bases, with 25 bases left between them. The CDR3, as DNA: TGTGCCAGCAGCCAACCTCTCCCCGGGTCCGGTTGGGATGAGCAGTTCTTC. Its translation is CASSQPLPGSGWDEQFF.

This clonotype was recorded a few times. The rearrangement uses TRBV5-1 and TRBJ2-2; 12 positions match TRBD2. V was pared by 4 bases and J by 5 bases, with 6 bases of the junction left unmatched. CDR1 SGHRS and CDR2 YFSETQ come from the germline V gene. The CDR3 length is 16 residues. CDR3 nucleotide sequence: TGCGCCAGCAGCGACCGACTAGCGGGAGTTACCGGGGAGCTGTTTTTT. Its translation is CASSDRLAGVTGELFF. The variable domain in full, with the rest retrieved from reference TRBV5-1 and TRBJ2-2, is KAGVTQTPRYLIKTRGQQVTLSCSPISGHRSVSWYQQTPGQGLQFLFEYFSETQRNKGNFPGRFSGRQFSNSRSEMNVSTLELGDSALYLCASSDRLAGVTGELFFGEGSRLTVL.